Shown below are 19 T cell receptor beta chains from a single sample sequenced in a study of graft-versus-host responses after intestinal transplantation. Their antigens remain unidentified. Assay used: immunoSEQ multiplex PCR; TCRdb lists only in-frame clones, some missing. This table has some 86,000 clones, about nine tenths appearing once. Sequencing was performed on unstimulated CD8+ T cells sorted from spleen or lymph node cells, taken before intestinal transplant. Source of these receptors: a human donor who received an intestinal transplant.

The chain uses TRBV10-1 and TRBJ2-1, with 11 bases fitting TRBD2. J lost 7 bases, V lost 3 bases, and 8 bases had no gene match. Germline CDR1 and CDR2: WNHNN and SYGVQD (reference sequence). The CDR3 runs to 16 residues. The CDR3 reads CASSEQTSGMENEQFF. The CDR3 nucleotides are TGCGCCAGCAGTGAACAGACTAGCGGGATGGAGAATGAGCAGTTCTTC.

The CDR3 bases are TGTGCCAGCAGTCCCCCAGCGCCCATGAACACTGAAGCTTTCTTT. This translates into CASSPPAPMNTEAFF. J is TRBJ1-1 and V is TRBV7-9; D remains ambiguous. V shed 6 bases and J shed 0 bases, with 14 bases lying between them. CDR3 length: 15 residues. The germline V gene encodes CDR1 SEHNR and CDR2 FQNEAQ (reference sequence).

The chain is built from TRBV7-6 and TRBJ2-1; 16 bases match TRBD2. V gave up 5 bases and J gave up 4 bases; unmatched junction bases: 5. The length of the CDR3 is 17 residues. The germline CDR1 and CDR2 sequences are SGHVS and FNYEAQ. The CDR3 region has the DNA TGTGCCAGCAGCGTGGGACTAGCGGGGGGGGAATACAATGAGCAGTTCTTC. Translating gives CASSVGLAGGEYNEQFF.

This chain joins TRBV7-9 and TRBJ1-2; weak D call: TRBD1 (6 bases). The CDR3 has 16 residues. The germline CDR1 and CDR2 sequences are SEHNR and FQNEAQ (reference sequence). Trimming took 4 bases from V and 0 from J, leaving 15 bases between them. CDR3 loop: CASSSLSRGTNYGYTF. The CDR3 region has the DNA TGTGCCAGCAGCTCCCTGTCAAGGGGGACTAACTATGGCTACACCTTC.

The V and J genes are TRBV11-2 and TRBJ1-1, with D possibly matching TRBD1 (6 bases). This CDR3 is built from 15 residues. Germline lookup yields CDR1 SGHAT and CDR2 FQNNGV. The V end was cut by 5 bases, the J end by 1 base, with 14 bases between. DNA for the CDR3: TGTGCCAGCAGCCCACTGACAGGACCGAACACTGAAGCTTTCTTT. This translates into CASSPLTGPNTEAFF.

The rearrangement links TRBV7-7 to TRBJ2-1; 7 bases fit TRBD1. The germline V gene has CDR1 SSHAT and CDR2 FNYEAQ (reference sequence). The V segment lost 5 bases and the J segment 6 bases; nucleotides outside the gene matches: 7. CDR3 length: 14 amino acids. CDR3 DNA: TGTGCCAGCAGCACTGGGACAGCCCCCAATGAGCAGTTCTTC. Translated, it gives CASSTGTAPNEQFF.

This clone was counted a single time. The V gene is TRBV19, the J gene TRBJ1-2, with TRBD1 as a possible D gene (6 bases). The CDR3 is made up of 14 amino acids. Germline CDR1 and CDR2: LNHDA and SQIVND (reference sequence). Between the trimmed V and J ends, which lost 3 bases and 7 bases, there was a span of 15 bases. CDR3 loop: CASSMGAGAGGYTF. CDR3 DNA sequence: TGTGCCAGTAGTATGGGAGCGGGGGCTGGTGGCTACACCTTC.

V usage is TRBV19 and J usage is TRBJ2-2; D is undetermined. With 1 base removed from V and 0 bases from J, the gap between germline ends came to 3 bases. This CDR3 is 14 amino acids long. The V gene's germline CDR1 is LNHDA and CDR2 SQIVND (reference sequence). The CDR3, as DNA: TGTGCCAGTAGTATAGTTCCGAACACCGGGGAGCTGTTTTTT. Amino acid sequence: CASSIVPNTGELFF.

The rearrangement uses TRBV27 and TRBJ2-7; 8 nucleotides agree with TRBD2. Germline V CDR1 and CDR2: MNHEY, SMNVEV (reference sequence). The CDR3 extends over 14 amino acids. Germline trimming cut 4 bases from V and 0 bases from J; bases unmatched to any gene: 2. CDR3 DNA sequence: TGTGCCAGCAGTTGGAGCGGGAGCTCCTACGAGCAGTACTTC. Translating it yields CASSWSGSSYEQYF.

V usage is TRBV4-2 and J usage is TRBJ1-5, with 11 nucleotides matching TRBD1. Germline V gene lookup returns CDR1 LGHNA and CDR2 YNFKEQ. V dropped 4 bases and J dropped 6; count of bases not matched to a gene: 5. This CDR3 is 15 amino acids long. CDR3 coding DNA: TGTGCCAGCAGCCGGGAGGACAGGGGGCGTCAGCCCCAGCATTTT. Translating gives CASSREDRGRQPQHF.

The chain carries TRBV27 and TRBJ2-4; D remains ambiguous. The CDR3 totals 14 residues. V lost 7 bases and J lost 5, with 15 bases in between. Germline values: CDR1 MNHEY, CDR2 SMNVEV (reference sequence). The CDR3 loop reads CASTPAGPENIQYF. The CDR3 bases are TGTGCCAGCACCCCGGCAGGCCCAGAAAACATTCAGTACTTC.

Regarding this clone: Different DNA sequences within this sample yield the same CDR3. This chain joins TRBV7-3 and TRBJ2-3; TRBD2 aligns across 7 bases. The CDR3 is 14 amino acids. V dropped 2 bases and J dropped 1; count of bases not matched to a gene: 0. Germline lookup yields CDR1 SGHTA and CDR2 FQGTGA. In DNA, the CDR3 is TGTGCCAGCAGCTTAGCGGGGGGCACAGATACGCAGTATTTT. Amino acids: CASSLAGGTDTQYF.

This clone was picked up a small number of times. V usage is TRBV6-5 and J usage is TRBJ2-7, with D possibly TRBD1 on 5 matching bases. The CDR3 is made up of 12 amino acids. Trimming removed 5 bases from V and 2 bases from J, with 7 bases in between. The germline V gene encodes CDR1 MNHEY and CDR2 SVGAGI. The CDR3 sequence is CASSEDTYEQYF. The DNA for the CDR3 is TGTGCCAGCAGTGAGGACACCTACGAGCAGTACTTC.

The chain employs TRBV19 and TRBJ2-7; no reliable D call. Trimming cost V 7 bases and J 3 bases, with 10 bases left between them. CDR1 is LNHDA, CDR2 SQIVND, per germline (reference sequence). The CDR3 runs to 12 residues. CDR3 loop: CASKGIGYEQYF. CDR3 nucleotide sequence: TGTGCCAGTAAGGGTATCGGCTACGAGCAGTACTTC. The complete variable domain, with remaining parts taken from reference TRBV19 and TRBJ2-7, reads DGGITQSPKYLFRKEGQNVTLSCEQNLNHDAMYWYRQDPGQGLRLIYYSQIVNDFQKGDIAEGYSVSREKKESFPLTVTSAQKNPTAFYLCASKGIGYEQYFGPGTRLTVT.

The V gene is TRBV9, the J gene TRBJ1-6; D is undetermined. The CDR3 totals 16 residues. Trimming pared 4 bases from V and 2 bases from J, leaving 13 bases between. CDR1 is SGDLS and CDR2 is YYNGEE in the germline V gene. The chain's CDR3 is CASSPAGSPYNSPLHF. The CDR3 nucleotides are TGTGCCAGCAGCCCCGCTGGGAGCCCCTATAATTCACCCCTCCACTTT. Supplemented by reference TRBV9 and TRBJ1-6, the full variable domain reads DSGVTQTPKHLITATGQRVTLRCSPRSGDLSVYWYQQSLDQGLQFLIQYYNGEERAKGNILERFSAQQFPDLHSELNLSSLELGDSALYFCASSPAGSPYNSPLHFGNGTRLTVT.

The chain has TRBV7-9 and TRBJ1-1, with D perhaps matching TRBD1 (6 bases). The CDR3 covers 15 residues. Germline CDR1 SEHNR, CDR2 FQNEAQ (reference sequence). V shed 5 bases and J shed 4 bases, with 17 bases lying between them. Here the CDR3 DNA reads TGTGCCAGCAGCAGCCTGGGAGGGGGGACCACTGAAGCTTTCTTT. This encodes CASSSLGGGTTEAFF.

This chain joins TRBV7-9 and TRBJ1-2, with no clear D. Looked up from germline, CDR1 is SEHNR and CDR2 is FQNEAQ (reference sequence). The ends were cut back, 1 base at V and 5 bases at J, with 17 bases in the middle. The CDR3 consists of 16 residues. CDR3 region: CASSLGPSGFDYGYTF. CDR3 sequence (DNA): TGTGCCAGCAGCTTAGGGCCCTCCGGATTCGATTATGGCTACACCTTC.

This rearrangement joins TRBV4-1 to TRBJ2-2; D not resolved. This CDR3 has 15 amino acids. Between the trimmed V and J ends, which lost 1 base and 1 base, there was a span of 7 bases. Germline CDR1 and CDR2: MGHRA and YSYEKL. The CDR3 sequence is CASSQVLGNTGELFF. CDR3 bases: TGCGCCAGCAGCCAAGTTCTAGGGAACACCGGGGAGCTGTTTTTT.

The V call is TRBV27, the J call TRBJ2-5; D is perhaps TRBD2 (6 bases). The V end lost 5 bases, the J end lost 4 bases, and 23 bases lay between the germline ends. CDR3 length: 17 residues. Germline values: CDR1 MNHEY, CDR2 SMNVEV (reference sequence). CDR3 loop: CASSPLGLSAGLETQYF. The CDR3 bases are TGTGCCAGCAGTCCTTTAGGACTTTCGGCGGGACTAGAGACCCAGTACTTC.